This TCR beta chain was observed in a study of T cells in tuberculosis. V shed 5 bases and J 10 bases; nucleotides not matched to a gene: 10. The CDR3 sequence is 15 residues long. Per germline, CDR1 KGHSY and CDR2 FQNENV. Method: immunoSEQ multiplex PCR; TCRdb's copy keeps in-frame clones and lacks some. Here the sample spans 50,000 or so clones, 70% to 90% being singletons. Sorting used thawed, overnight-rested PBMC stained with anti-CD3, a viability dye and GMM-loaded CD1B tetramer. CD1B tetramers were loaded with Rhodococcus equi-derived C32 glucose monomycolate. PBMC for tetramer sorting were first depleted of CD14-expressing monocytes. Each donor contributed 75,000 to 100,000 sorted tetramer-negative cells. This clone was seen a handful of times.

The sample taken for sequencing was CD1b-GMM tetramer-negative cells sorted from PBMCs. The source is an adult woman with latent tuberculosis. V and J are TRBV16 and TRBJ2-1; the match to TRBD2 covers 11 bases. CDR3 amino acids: CASSGGTSGGGEQFF. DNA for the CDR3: TGTGCCAGCAGCGGGGGGACTAGCGGCGGAGGGGAGCAGTTCTTC.